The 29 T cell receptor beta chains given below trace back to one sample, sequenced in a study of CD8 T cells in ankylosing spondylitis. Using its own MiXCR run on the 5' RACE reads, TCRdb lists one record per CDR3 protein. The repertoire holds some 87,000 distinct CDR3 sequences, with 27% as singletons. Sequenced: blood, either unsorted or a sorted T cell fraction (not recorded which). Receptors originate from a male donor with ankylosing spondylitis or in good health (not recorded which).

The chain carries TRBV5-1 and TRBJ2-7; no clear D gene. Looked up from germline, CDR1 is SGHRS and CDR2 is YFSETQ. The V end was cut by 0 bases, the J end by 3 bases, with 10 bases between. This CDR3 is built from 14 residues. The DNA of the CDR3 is TGCGCCAGCAGCTTGGGCACTATCGGCTACGAGCAGTACTTC. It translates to CASSLGTIGYEQYF.

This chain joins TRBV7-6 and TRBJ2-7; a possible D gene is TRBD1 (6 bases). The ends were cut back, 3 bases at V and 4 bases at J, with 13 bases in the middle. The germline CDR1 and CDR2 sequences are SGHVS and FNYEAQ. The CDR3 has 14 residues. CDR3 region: CASSFGEGDYEQYF. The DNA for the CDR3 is TGTGCCAGCAGCTTCGGTGAGGGGGATTACGAGCAGTACTTC. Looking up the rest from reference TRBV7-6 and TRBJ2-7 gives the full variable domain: GAGVSQSPRYKVTKRGQDVALRCDPISGHVSLYWYRQALGQGPEFLTYFNYEAQQDKSGLPNDRFSAERPEGSISTLTIQRTEQRDSAMYRCASSFGEGDYEQYFGPGTRLTVT.

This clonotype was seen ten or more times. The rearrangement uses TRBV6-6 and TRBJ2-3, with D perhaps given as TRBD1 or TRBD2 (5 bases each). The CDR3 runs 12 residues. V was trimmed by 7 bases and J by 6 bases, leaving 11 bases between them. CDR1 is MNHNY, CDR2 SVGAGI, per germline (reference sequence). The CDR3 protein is CASTPRGDTQYF. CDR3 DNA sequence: TGTGCCAGCACCCCGAGGGGTGATACGCAGTATTTT.

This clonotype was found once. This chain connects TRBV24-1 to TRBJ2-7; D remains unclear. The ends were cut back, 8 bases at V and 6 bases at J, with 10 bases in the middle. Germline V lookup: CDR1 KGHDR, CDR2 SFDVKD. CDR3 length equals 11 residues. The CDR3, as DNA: TGTGCCACCATCGATAGCTGCGAGCAGTACTTC. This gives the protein CATIDSCEQYF.

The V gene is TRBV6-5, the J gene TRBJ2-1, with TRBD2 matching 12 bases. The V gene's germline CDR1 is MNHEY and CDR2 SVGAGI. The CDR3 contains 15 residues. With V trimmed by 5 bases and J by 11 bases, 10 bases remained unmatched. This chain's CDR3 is CASSTQTSGSTQQFF. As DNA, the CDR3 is TGTGCCAGCAGTACTCAGACTAGCGGGAGTACCCAGCAGTTCTTC.

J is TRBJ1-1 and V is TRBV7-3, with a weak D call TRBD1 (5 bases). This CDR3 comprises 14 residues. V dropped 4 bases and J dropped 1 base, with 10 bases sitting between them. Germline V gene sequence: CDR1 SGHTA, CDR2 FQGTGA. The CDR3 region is CASSSGTGNTEAFF. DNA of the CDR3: TGTGCCAGCAGCTCCGGGACGGGGAACACTGAAGCTTTCTTT.

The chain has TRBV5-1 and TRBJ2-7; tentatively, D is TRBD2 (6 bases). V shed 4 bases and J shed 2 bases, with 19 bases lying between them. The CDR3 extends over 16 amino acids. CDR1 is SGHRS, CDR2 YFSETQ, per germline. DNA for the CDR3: TGCGCCAGCAGCCCTCGTGGGGGAGGCGATCCCTACGAGCAGTACGTC. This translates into CASSPRGGGDPYEQYV.

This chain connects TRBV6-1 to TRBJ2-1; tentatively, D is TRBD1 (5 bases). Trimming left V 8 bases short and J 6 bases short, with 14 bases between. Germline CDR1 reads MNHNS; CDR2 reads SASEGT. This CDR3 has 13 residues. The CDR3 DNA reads TGTGCCAGCCGGTTGGGGCTTTTCAATGAGCAGTTCTTC. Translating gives CASRLGLFNEQFF.

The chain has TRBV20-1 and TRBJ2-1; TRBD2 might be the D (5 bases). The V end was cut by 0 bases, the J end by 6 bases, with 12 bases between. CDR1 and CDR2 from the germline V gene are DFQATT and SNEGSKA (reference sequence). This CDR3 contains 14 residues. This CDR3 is CSARDPKGLNEQFF. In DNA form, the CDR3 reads TGCAGTGCTAGAGATCCAAAAGGACTCAATGAGCAGTTCTTC.

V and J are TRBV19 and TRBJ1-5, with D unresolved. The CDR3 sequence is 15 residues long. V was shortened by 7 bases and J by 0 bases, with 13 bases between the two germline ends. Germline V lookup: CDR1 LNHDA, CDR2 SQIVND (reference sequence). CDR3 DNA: TGTGCCAGTAATGGAGGGCCTTATAGCAATCAGCCCCAGCATTTT. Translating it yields CASNGGPYSNQPQHF.

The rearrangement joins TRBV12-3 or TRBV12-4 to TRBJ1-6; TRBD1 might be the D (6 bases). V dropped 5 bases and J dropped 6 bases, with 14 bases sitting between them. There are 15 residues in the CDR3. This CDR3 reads CASSPSGVGNSPLHF. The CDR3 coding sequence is TGTGCCAGCAGTCCCTCAGGGGTCGGTAATTCACCCCTCCACTTT.

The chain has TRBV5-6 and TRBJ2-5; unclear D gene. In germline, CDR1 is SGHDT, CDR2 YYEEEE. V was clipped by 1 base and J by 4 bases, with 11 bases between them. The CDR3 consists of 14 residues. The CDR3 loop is CASSLFPGRETQYF. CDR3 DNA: TGTGCCAGCAGCTTGTTTCCGGGTCGAGAGACCCAGTACTTC.

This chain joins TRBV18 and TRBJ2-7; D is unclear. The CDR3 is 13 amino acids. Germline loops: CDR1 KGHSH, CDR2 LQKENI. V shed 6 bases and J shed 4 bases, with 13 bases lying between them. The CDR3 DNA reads TGTGCCAGCTCGCCAGGACCCTCATACGAGCAGTACGTC. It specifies CASSPGPSYEQYV.

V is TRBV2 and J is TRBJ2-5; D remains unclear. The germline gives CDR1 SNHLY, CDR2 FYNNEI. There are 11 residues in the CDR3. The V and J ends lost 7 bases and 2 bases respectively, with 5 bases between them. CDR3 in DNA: TGTGCCAGCACGTTACAAGAGACCCAGTACTTC. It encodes CASTLQETQYF.

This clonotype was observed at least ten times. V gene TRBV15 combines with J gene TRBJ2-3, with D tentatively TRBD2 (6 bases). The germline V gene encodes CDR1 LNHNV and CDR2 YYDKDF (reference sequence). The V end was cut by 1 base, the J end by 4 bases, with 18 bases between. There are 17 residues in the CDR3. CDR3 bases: TGTGCCACCAGCAGAGGCGGCGGGACCAAGGAAGCAGATACGCAGTATTTT. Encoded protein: CATSRGGGTKEADTQYF.

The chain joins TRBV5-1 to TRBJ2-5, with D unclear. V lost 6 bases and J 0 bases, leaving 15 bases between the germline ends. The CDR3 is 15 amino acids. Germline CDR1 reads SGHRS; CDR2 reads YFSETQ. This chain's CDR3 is CASTRDPNDQETQYF. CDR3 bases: TGCGCCAGCACACGAGATCCTAACGACCAAGAGACCCAGTACTTC. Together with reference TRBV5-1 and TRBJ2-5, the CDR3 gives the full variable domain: KAGVTQTPRYLIKTRGQQVTLSCSPISGHRSVSWYQQTPGQGLQFLFEYFSETQRNKGNFPGRFSGRQFSNSRSEMNVSTLELGDSALYLCASTRDPNDQETQYFGPGTRLLVL.

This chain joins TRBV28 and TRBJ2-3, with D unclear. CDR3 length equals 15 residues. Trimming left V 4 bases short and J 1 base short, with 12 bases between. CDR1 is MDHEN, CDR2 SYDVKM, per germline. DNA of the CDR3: TGTGCCAGCAGTTCTGGCGCTCTCGGCACAGATACGCAGTATTTT. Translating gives CASSSGALGTDTQYF.

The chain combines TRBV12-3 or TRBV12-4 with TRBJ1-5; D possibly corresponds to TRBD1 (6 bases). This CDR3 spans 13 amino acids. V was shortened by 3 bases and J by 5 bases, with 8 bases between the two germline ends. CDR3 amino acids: CASSLGADQPQHF. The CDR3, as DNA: TGTGCCAGCAGTTTGGGGGCGGATCAGCCCCAGCATTTT.

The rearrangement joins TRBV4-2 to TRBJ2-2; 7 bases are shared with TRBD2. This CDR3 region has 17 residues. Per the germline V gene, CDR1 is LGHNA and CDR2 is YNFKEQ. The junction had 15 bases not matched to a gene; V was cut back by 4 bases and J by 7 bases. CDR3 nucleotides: TGTGCCAGCAGCCTCGGTGTCGGGGGGAGCTACGACGGGGAGCTGTTTTTT. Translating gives CASSLGVGGSYDGELFF.

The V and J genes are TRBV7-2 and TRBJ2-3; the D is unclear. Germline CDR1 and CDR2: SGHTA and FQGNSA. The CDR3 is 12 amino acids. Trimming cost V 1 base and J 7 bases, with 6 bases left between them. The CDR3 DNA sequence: TGTGCCAGCAGCTTAGGGGTGCATACGCAGTATTTT. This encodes CASSLGVHTQYF.

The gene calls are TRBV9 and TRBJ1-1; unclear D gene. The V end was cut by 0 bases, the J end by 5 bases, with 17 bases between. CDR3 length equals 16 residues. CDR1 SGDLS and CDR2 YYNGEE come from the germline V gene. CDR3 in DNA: TGTGCCAGCAGCGTAGCCCTCCGGGTAGGTTTGACTGAAGCTTTCTTT. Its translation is CASSVALRVGLTEAFF.

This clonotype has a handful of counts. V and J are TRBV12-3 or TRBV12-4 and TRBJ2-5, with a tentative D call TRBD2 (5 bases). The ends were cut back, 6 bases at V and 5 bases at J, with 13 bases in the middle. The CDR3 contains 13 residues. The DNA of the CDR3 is TGTGCCAGCAGGGACCGGGAAAGGGAGACCCAGTACTTC. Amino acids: CASRDRERETQYF.

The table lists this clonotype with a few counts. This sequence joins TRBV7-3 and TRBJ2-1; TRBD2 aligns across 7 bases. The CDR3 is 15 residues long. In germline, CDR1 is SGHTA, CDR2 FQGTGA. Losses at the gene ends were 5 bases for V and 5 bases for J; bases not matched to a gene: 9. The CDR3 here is CASSPHTAGDNEQFF. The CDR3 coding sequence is TGTGCCAGCAGCCCCCATACTGCGGGAGACAATGAGCAGTTCTTC.

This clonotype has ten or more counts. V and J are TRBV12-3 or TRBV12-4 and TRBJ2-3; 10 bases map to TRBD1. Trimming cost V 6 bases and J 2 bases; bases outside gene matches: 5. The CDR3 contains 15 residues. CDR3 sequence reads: CASSMDRGDTDTQYF. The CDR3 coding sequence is TGTGCCAGCAGCATGGACAGGGGGGACACAGATACGCAGTATTTT.

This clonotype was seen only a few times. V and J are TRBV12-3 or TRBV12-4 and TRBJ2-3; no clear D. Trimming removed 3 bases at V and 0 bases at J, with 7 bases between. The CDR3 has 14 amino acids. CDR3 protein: CASSLVESTDTQYF. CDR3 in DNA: TGTGCCAGCAGTTTGGTGGAAAGCACAGATACGCAGTATTTT.

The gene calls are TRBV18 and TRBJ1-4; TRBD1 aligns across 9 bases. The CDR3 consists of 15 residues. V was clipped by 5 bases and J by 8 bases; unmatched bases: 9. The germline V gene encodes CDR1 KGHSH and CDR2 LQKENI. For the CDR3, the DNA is TGTGCCAGCTCAGCAACCGGGACAGGGAGGGAAAAACTGTTTTTT. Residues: CASSATGTGREKLFF.

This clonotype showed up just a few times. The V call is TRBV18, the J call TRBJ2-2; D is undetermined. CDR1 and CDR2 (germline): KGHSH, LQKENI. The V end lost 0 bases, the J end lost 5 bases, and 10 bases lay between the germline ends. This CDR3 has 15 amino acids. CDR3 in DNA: TGTGCCAGCTCACCACCGTTCACACTGACCGGGGAGCTGTTTTTT. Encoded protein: CASSPPFTLTGELFF.

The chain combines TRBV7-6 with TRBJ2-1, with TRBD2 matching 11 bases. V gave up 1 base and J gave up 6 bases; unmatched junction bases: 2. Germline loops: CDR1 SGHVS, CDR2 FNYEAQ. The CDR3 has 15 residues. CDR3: CASSLVAGGPNEQFF. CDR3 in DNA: TGTGCCAGCAGCTTAGTAGCGGGAGGGCCCAATGAGCAGTTCTTC.

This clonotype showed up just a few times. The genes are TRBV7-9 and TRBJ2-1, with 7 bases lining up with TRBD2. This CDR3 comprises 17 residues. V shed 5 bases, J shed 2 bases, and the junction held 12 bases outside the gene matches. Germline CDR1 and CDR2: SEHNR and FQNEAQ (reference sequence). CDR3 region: CASSPQPLAVPYNEQFF. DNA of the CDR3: TGTGCCAGCAGCCCGCAACCCCTAGCGGTACCCTACAATGAGCAGTTCTTC.